A selection of T cell receptor beta chains follows, all from one sample in a study of cytomegalovirus exposure and HLA in healthy donors. The method was immunoSEQ multiplex PCR; TCRdb's version includes in-frame clones alone and lacks a portion of them. This table has approximately 90,000 clones, 63% appearing once. Sequencing was done on a sample of PBMCs. The source of these receptors is a woman under 40 in good health and CMV-seronegative. CDR3s include the opening cysteine and the closing phenylalanine or tryptophan. A D gene is named only where the DNA matches it firmly. Not all rows give a size; the values are once, few, many and, for expanded clones, a class.

CDR3: CASSLEAGGLNEKLFF
DNA: TGCGCCAGCAGCTTGGAGGCAGGGGGCCTGAATGAAAAACTGTTTTTT
size: few
V: TRBV5-1
J: TRBJ1-4
D: TRBD1

CDR3: CASSLTSRGNEQFF
DNA: TGTGCCAGCAGTTTGACTAGTCGGGGGAATGAGCAGTTCTTC
size: -
V: TRBV27
J: TRBJ2-1
D: -

CDR3: CASSLDYSNQPQHF
DNA: TGTGCCAGCAGCTTAGATTATAGCAATCAGCCCCAGCATTTT
size: -
V: TRBV7-2
J: TRBJ1-5
D: -

CDR3: CATEGTTRGGQPQHF
DNA: TGTGCCACCGAGGGGACTACCAGGGGTGGGCAGCCCCAGCATTTT
size: -
V: TRBV28
J: TRBJ1-5
D: -

CDR3: CSVLPLRQVYSTDTQYF
DNA: TGCAGCGTTCTCCCCCTCCGACAGGTCTATAGCACAGATACGCAGTATTTT
size: few
V: TRBV29-1
J: TRBJ2-3
D: -

CDR3: CASSPGTATYGYTF
DNA: TGTGCCAGCTCACCTGGGACAGCTACGTATGGCTACACCTTC
size: -
V: TRBV18
J: TRBJ1-2
D: TRBD1

CDR3: CASSLGQGAYEQYF
DNA: TGTGCCAGCAGTCTAGGACAGGGAGCCTACGAGCAGTACTTC
size: -
V: TRBV27
J: TRBJ2-7
D: TRBD1

CDR3: CASSGLGRYNEQFF
DNA: TGTGCCAGCAGTGGACTAGGGAGGTACAATGAGCAGTTCTTC
size: many
V: TRBV6-1
J: TRBJ2-1
D: -

CDR3: CASSPKGSGANVLTF
DNA: TGTGCCAGCAGCCCAAAGGGGTCTGGGGCCAACGTCCTGACTTTC
size: -
V: TRBV7-2
J: TRBJ2-6
D: -

CDR3: CASSAGGTGGTDTQYF
DNA: TGTGCCAGCAGCGCAGGGGGGACAGGGGGTACAGATACGCAGTATTTT
size: -
V: TRBV2
J: TRBJ2-3
D: TRBD1

CDR3: CASSRQDEAFF
DNA: TGTGCCAGCAGCCGACAGGATGAAGCTTTCTTT
size: few
V: TRBV2
J: TRBJ1-1
D: -

CDR3: CAWETGGSSYEQYF
DNA: TGTGCCTGGGAGACAGGGGGTAGCTCCTACGAGCAGTACTTC
size: few
V: TRBV30
J: TRBJ2-7
D: TRBD1

CDR3: CAGKGQQETQYF
DNA: TGTGCCGGCAAGGGACAGCAAGAGACCCAGTACTTC
size: once
V: TRBV2
J: TRBJ2-5
D: TRBD1

CDR3: CASSLLGPGDGSYEQYF
DNA: TGTGCCAGCAGCCTCTTAGGTCCGGGAGATGGGTCCTACGAGCAGTACTTC
size: -
V: TRBV21-1
J: TRBJ2-7
D: -

CDR3: CASGSWRVRGYTF
DNA: TGTGCCAGCGGTTCCTGGCGGGTCCGTGGCTACACCTTC
size: -
V: TRBV27
J: TRBJ1-2
D: -

CDR3: CASSEVRGGELFF
DNA: TGTGCCAGCAGTGAGGTTCGAGGCGGGGAGCTGTTTTTT
size: -
V: TRBV2
J: TRBJ2-2
D: -

CDR3: CASSIRRDRNTGELFF
DNA: TGTGCCAGTAGTATCCGTCGGGACAGGAACACCGGGGAGCTGTTTTTT
size: -
V: TRBV19
J: TRBJ2-2
D: TRBD1

CDR3: CASSTGYTEAFF
DNA: TGCGCCAGCAGCACGGGGTACACTGAAGCTTTCTTT
size: many
V: TRBV5-1
J: TRBJ1-1
D: -

CDR3: CASSVDASYEQYF
DNA: TGTGCCAGCAGCGTAGATGCGAGCTACGAGCAGTACTTC
size: -
V: TRBV9
J: TRBJ2-7
D: -

CDR3: CASSSGTRYEQYF
DNA: TGTGCCAGCAGCTCCGGGACTAGGTACGAGCAGTACTTC
size: few
V: TRBV5-6
J: TRBJ2-7
D: TRBD2

CDR3: CSAYGTSGGPDTQYF
DNA: TGCAGCGCCTATGGCACTAGCGGGGGACCAGATACGCAGTATTTT
size: -
V: TRBV29-1
J: TRBJ2-3
D: TRBD2

CDR3: CASSSGTANTEAFF
DNA: TGCGCCAGCAGCTCCGGGACAGCGAACACTGAAGCTTTCTTT
size: few
V: TRBV5-1
J: TRBJ1-1
D: TRBD1

CDR3: CASTGQVYEQYF
DNA: TGTGCCAGCACAGGACAGGTCTACGAGCAGTACTTC
size: once
V: TRBV28
J: TRBJ2-7
D: TRBD1

CDR3: CASGTSGGQSDIQYF
DNA: TGCGCCAGCGGAACTAGCGGGGGCCAAAGCGACATTCAGTACTTC
size: few
V: TRBV5-1
J: TRBJ2-4
D: TRBD2

CDR3: CASSEALGRGPGELFF
DNA: TGTGCCAGCAGTGAAGCGCTTGGCAGGGGGCCCGGGGAGCTGTTTTTT
size: -
V: TRBV2
J: TRBJ2-2
D: TRBD1

CDR3: CASSQVRGGEAGNTIYF
DNA: TGCGCCAGCAGCCAAGTGAGAGGGGGCGAAGCTGGAAACACCATATATTTT
size: -
V: TRBV4-1
J: TRBJ1-3
D: TRBD1

CDR3: CASRLGPGTGVEETQYF
DNA: TGTGCAAGTCGCTTAGGACCCGGGACAGGGGTAGAAGAGACCCAGTACTTC
size: -
V: TRBV12-2
J: TRBJ2-5
D: -

CDR3: CASRGDFSYEQYF
DNA: TGTGCCAGCAGGGGGGACTTCTCCTACGAGCAGTACTTC
size: -
V: TRBV7-2
J: TRBJ2-7
D: -

CDR3: CASSYSGTGNVEQFF
DNA: TGTGCCAGCAGTTACTCCGGGACAGGGAATGTTGAGCAGTTCTTC
size: -
V: TRBV6-5
J: TRBJ2-1
D: TRBD1

CDR3: CASSFRREDGYTF
DNA: TGTGCCAGCAGCTTCCGCAGGGAAGATGGCTACACCTTC
size: -
V: TRBV7-9
J: TRBJ1-2
D: -

CDR3: CASSDQQRWSNYGYTF
DNA: TGCGCCAGCAGCGATCAACAACGATGGTCTAACTATGGCTACACCTTC
size: -
V: TRBV4-1
J: TRBJ1-2
D: -

CDR3: CASSWDRDYEQYF
DNA: TGTGCCAGTAGTTGGGACAGGGACTACGAGCAGTACTTC
size: -
V: TRBV19
J: TRBJ2-7
D: TRBD1

CDR3: CASDYSEKLFF
DNA: TGTGCCAGCGACTACTCGGAGAAACTGTTTTTT
size: -
V: TRBV7-9
J: TRBJ1-4
D: -

CDR3: CASSYRTGGDYGYTF
DNA: TGCGCCAGCAGCTATAGGACAGGGGGCGACTATGGCTACACCTTC
size: -
V: TRBV5-1
J: TRBJ1-2
D: TRBD1

CDR3: CASSIRTGFNEKLFF
DNA: TGTGCCAGCAGTATCCGGACAGGGTTTAATGAAAAACTGTTTTTT
size: once
V: TRBV28
J: TRBJ1-4
D: TRBD1

CDR3: CASTPGDREQETQYF
DNA: TGTGCCAGCACCCCCGGTGACAGGGAACAAGAGACCCAGTACTTC
size: -
V: TRBV6-5
J: TRBJ2-5
D: TRBD1

CDR3: CASSLMQGNLRVTQYF
DNA: TGTGCCAGCAGCTTAATGCAGGGGAACCTCCGGGTGACCCAGTACTTC
size: -
V: TRBV7-2
J: TRBJ2-5
D: -

CDR3: CATERGGRAGELFF
DNA: TGTGCCACAGAGCGGGGGGGCCGGGCCGGGGAGCTGTTTTTT
size: -
V: TRBV6-6
J: TRBJ2-2
D: TRBD2

CDR3: CASSIVLGGEETQYF
DNA: TGTGCCAGTAGTATAGTGCTGGGAGGGGAGGAGACCCAGTACTTC
size: -
V: TRBV19
J: TRBJ2-5
D: TRBD2

CDR3: CASTLQGRIPDTQYF
DNA: TGTGCCAGTACGCTCCAGGGGCGCATCCCCGATACGCAGTATTTT
size: few
V: TRBV19
J: TRBJ2-3
D: -

CDR3: CAWSVSLAGVKEQYF
DNA: TGTGCCTGGAGTGTATCACTAGCGGGAGTTAAGGAGCAGTACTTC
size: -
V: TRBV30
J: TRBJ2-7
D: TRBD2

CDR3: CASSSIGGYGYTF
DNA: TGTGCCAGCAGCTCGATAGGGGGCTATGGCTACACCTTC
size: -
V: TRBV7-9
J: TRBJ1-2
D: -

CDR3: CASSWTSGDEQFF
DNA: TGTGCCAGCAGCTGGACTAGCGGCGATGAGCAGTTCTTC
size: -
V: TRBV7-2
J: TRBJ2-1
D: TRBD2

CDR3: CSVEDPRDYEQYF
DNA: TGCAGCGTTGAAGATCCCAGGGACTACGAGCAGTACTTC
size: few
V: TRBV29-1
J: TRBJ2-7
D: -

CDR3: CASSKTDLSYEQYF
DNA: TGTGCCAGCAGTAAGACAGACCTCTCCTACGAGCAGTACTTC
size: medium-sized
V: TRBV2
J: TRBJ2-7
D: -

CDR3: CASSLEAGNTEAFF
DNA: TGTGCCAGCAGCTTAGAGGCGGGGAACACTGAAGCTTTCTTT
size: -
V: TRBV7-8
J: TRBJ1-1
D: -

CDR3: CASSLDPGLLSNEQLF
DNA: TGTGCCAGCAGCTTGGACCCAGGTCTGCTCTCCAATGAGCAGCTCTTC
size: once
V: TRBV5-4
J: TRBJ2-1
D: -

CDR3: CASSDDSPPVEAFF
DNA: TGTGCCAGCAGTGATGACAGCCCCCCGGTAGAAGCTTTCTTT
size: once
V: TRBV25-1
J: TRBJ1-1
D: -

CDR3: CASSPVGSGSYEQYF
DNA: TGTGCCAGCAGTCCCGTTGGAAGCGGGAGCTACGAGCAGTACTTC
size: -
V: TRBV28
J: TRBJ2-7
D: TRBD2

CDR3: CASDRASNTGELFF
DNA: TGTGCCAGCGACAGGGCGTCGAACACCGGGGAGCTGTTTTTT
size: -
V: TRBV2
J: TRBJ2-2
D: TRBD1

CDR3: CASSLTGTPNIQYF
DNA: TGTGCCAGCAGTTTGACCGGGACACCTAACATTCAGTACTTC
size: few
V: TRBV28
J: TRBJ2-4
D: -

CDR3: CASSVGDSAVWEQYF
DNA: TGTGCCAGCAGCGTAGGAGACTCGGCGGTGTGGGAGCAGTACTTC
size: few
V: TRBV9
J: TRBJ2-7
D: -

CDR3: CAMTSGTNEQFF
DNA: TGTGCCATGACTAGCGGGACGAATGAGCAGTTCTTC
size: -
V: TRBV10-3
J: TRBJ2-1
D: TRBD2

CDR3: CASSRAGGGRDTQYF
DNA: TGTGCCAGCTCCCGGGCTGGCGGGGGGAGAGATACGCAGTATTTT
size: -
V: TRBV7-9
J: TRBJ2-3
D: TRBD2